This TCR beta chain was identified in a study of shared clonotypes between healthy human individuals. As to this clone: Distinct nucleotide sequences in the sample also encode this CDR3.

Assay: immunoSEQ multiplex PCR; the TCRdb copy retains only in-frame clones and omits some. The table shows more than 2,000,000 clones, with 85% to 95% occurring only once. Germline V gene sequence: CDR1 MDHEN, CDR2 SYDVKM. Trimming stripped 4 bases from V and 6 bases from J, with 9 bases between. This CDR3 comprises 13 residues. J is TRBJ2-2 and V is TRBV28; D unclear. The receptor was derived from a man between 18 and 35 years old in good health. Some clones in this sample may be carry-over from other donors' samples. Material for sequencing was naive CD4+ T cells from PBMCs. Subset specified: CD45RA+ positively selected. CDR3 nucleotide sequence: TGTGCCAGCAGTTCCGGAGCGCCCGGGGAGCTGTTTTTT. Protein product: CASSSGAPGELFF.